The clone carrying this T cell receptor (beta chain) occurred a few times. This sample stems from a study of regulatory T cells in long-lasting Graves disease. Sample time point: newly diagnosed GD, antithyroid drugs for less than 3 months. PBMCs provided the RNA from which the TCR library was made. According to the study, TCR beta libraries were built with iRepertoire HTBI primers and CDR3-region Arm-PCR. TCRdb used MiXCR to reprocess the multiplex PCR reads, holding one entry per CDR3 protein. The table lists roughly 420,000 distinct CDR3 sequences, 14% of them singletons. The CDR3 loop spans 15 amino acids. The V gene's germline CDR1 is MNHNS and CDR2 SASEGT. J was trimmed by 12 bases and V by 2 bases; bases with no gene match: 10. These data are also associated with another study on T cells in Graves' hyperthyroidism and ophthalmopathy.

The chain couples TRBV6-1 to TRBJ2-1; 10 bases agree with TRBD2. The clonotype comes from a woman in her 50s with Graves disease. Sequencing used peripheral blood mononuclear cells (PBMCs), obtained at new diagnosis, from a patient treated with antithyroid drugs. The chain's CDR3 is CASSELAGVASGQFF. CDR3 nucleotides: TGTGCCAGCAGTGAACTAGCGGGAGTTGCCAGTGGGCAGTTCTTC.